These 4 T cell receptor beta chains originate from one sample sequenced in a study of shared clonotypes between healthy human individuals. Naive CD8 populations comprised CD45RO-negative cells positively selected for CCR7, excluding terminally differentiated effector memory CD45RA+ cells. Clones were sequenced by immunoSEQ multiplex PCR, and TCRdb holds only the in-frame ones, with some missing. The table shows some 2.1 million clones, with around 93% occurring only once. Material for sequencing was naive CD8+ T cells from PBMCs. The origin of the receptors is a man between 18 and 35 years old in good health. Some clones in this sample may be carry-over from other donors' samples.

The rearrangement uses TRBV7-8 and TRBJ2-2; possibly TRBD1 for D (5 bases). Trimming removed 4 bases from V and 1 base from J, with 7 bases in between. This CDR3 is 14 amino acids long. The germline CDR1 and CDR2 sequences are SGHVS and FQNEAQ. CDR3 loop: CASSYDRNTGELFF. DNA of the CDR3: TGTGCCAGCAGCTACGACAGGAACACCGGGGAGCTGTTTTTT.

The gene calls are TRBV25-1 and TRBJ2-5; D is undetermined. The CDR3 is made up of 16 amino acids. The germline V gene has CDR1 MGHDK and CDR2 SYGVNS. V was cut by 1 base and J by 5 bases, with 17 bases left in between. CDR3 protein: CASSESDTVLSETQYF. The DNA of the CDR3 is TGTGCCAGCAGTGAATCAGACACAGTCTTATCGGAGACCCAGTACTTC. Using reference TRBV25-1 and TRBJ2-5 for the parts outside the CDR3, the full variable domain is EADIYQTPRYLVIGTGKKITLECSQTMGHDKMYWYQQDPGMELHLIHYSYGVNSTEKGDLSSESTVSRIRTEHFPLTLESARPSHTSQYLCASSESDTVLSETQYFGPGTRLLVL.

The CDR3 sequence: CATSSLENTEAFF. CDR3 sequence (DNA): TGTGCCACCAGCAGTTTGGAGAACACTGAAGCTTTCTTT. The chain recombines TRBV15 with TRBJ1-1; D gene uncertain. The CDR3 contains 13 residues. Germline CDR1 reads LNHNV; CDR2 reads YYDKDF (reference sequence). Trimming stripped 3 bases from V and 1 base from J, with 6 bases between.

V and J are TRBV29-1 and TRBJ2-1; D not resolved. CDR1 and CDR2 from the germline V gene are SQVTM and ANQGSEA. Trimming cost V 3 bases and J 5 bases, with 8 bases left between them. The CDR3 totals 12 residues. The CDR3 sequence: CSVDSLNNEQFF. DNA of the CDR3: TGCAGCGTTGACTCATTAAACAATGAGCAGTTCTTC.